Listed below are T cell receptor beta chains from one sample, sequenced in a study of blood T cell repertoires in COVID-19. Repertoires were generated with immunoSEQ multiplex PCR, while TCRdb's copy carries only in-frame clones and drops some. The sample lists about 99,000 clones; roughly 90% were seen once. Sequencing was performed on peripheral blood. The receptors originated from a human donor in a cohort sampled during active COVID-19. CDR3s include the opening cysteine and the closing phenylalanine or tryptophan. A D gene is named only where the DNA matches it firmly. Clone size is given for some rows only: seen once, a few or many times, or a class if the clone is expanded.

size: .; D: .; J: TRBJ2-1; V: TRBV9; DNA: TGTGCCAGCAGCGTAGAAGGGGGATACAATGAGCAGTTCTTC; CDR3: CASSVEGGYNEQFF
size: .; D: TRBD1; J: TRBJ1-2; V: TRBV28; DNA: TGTGCCAGCAGTCGACAGGGAAAAGCTAACTATGGCTACACCTTC; CDR3: CASSRQGKANYGYTF
size: .; D: .; J: TRBJ1-1; V: TRBV30; DNA: TGTGCCTGGAGTGTACGAGTAGCGCAGAGTAAAGCTTTCTTT; CDR3: CAWSVRVAQSKAFF
size: .; D: TRBD1; J: TRBJ2-5; V: TRBV7-9; DNA: TGTGCCAGCAGTCACCGGGACAGACAAGAGACCCAGTACTTC; CDR3: CASSHRDRQETQYF
size: .; D: .; J: TRBJ2-7; V: TRBV6-2/TRBV6-3; DNA: TGTGCCAGCAGTTACTACGGCTACGAGCAGTACTTC; CDR3: CASSYYGYEQYF
size: .; D: TRBD2; J: TRBJ2-7; V: TRBV28; DNA: TGTGCCCTGAGTGGTAGCGGGAGGGCCGTGGACGAGCAGTACTTC; CDR3: CALSGSGRAVDEQYF
size: .; D: .; J: TRBJ2-2; V: TRBV28; DNA: TGTGCCAGCAGTTTATGGCGGGACACCGGGGAGCTGTTTTTT; CDR3: CASSLWRDTGELFF
size: .; D: TRBD2; J: TRBJ2-7; V: TRBV10-2; DNA: TGCGCCAGCAGGACTAGCGGGAGCTACGAGCAGTACTTC; CDR3: CASRTSGSYEQYF
size: .; D: TRBD2; J: TRBJ2-3; V: TRBV3-1/TRBV3-2; DNA: TGTGCCAGCAGCCAAGGTGCGGGAGAGATAGGAGATACGCAGTATTTT; CDR3: CASSQGAGEIGDTQYF
size: few; D: TRBD2; J: TRBJ2-7; V: TRBV11-2; DNA: TGTGCCAGCAGCTTAGGAACTAGCGGATTATACGAGCAGTACTTC; CDR3: CASSLGTSGLYEQYF
size: .; D: .; J: TRBJ1-2; V: TRBV24-1; DNA: TGTGCCACCAGCGCTTGGGACAATTACTATGGCTACACCTTC; CDR3: CATSAWDNYYGYTF